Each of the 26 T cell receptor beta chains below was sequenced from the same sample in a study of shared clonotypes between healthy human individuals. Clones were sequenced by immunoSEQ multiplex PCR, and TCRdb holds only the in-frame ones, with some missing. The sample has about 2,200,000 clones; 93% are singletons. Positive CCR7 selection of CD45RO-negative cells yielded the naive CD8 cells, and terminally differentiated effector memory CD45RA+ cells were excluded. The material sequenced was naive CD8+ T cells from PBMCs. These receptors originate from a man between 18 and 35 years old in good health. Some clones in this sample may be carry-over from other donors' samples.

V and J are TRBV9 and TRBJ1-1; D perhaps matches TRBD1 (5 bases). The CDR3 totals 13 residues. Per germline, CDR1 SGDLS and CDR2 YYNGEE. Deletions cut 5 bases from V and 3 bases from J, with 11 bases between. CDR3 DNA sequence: TGTGCCAGCAGTGAGGGGCAGGACACTGAAGCTTTCTTT. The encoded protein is CASSEGQDTEAFF.

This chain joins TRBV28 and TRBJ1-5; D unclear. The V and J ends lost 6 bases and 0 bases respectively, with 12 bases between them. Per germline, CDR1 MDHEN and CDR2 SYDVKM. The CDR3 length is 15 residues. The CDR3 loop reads CASRRASDSNQPQHF. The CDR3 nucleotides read TGTGCCAGCAGGCGGGCAAGCGATAGCAATCAGCCCCAGCATTTT.

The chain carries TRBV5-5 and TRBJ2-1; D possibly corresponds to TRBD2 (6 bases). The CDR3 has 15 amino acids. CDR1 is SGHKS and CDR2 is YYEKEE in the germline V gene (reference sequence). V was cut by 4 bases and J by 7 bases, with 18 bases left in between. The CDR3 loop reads CASSGGVTVANEQFF. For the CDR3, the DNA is TGTGCCAGCAGCGGAGGGGTCACGGTCGCGAATGAGCAGTTCTTC.

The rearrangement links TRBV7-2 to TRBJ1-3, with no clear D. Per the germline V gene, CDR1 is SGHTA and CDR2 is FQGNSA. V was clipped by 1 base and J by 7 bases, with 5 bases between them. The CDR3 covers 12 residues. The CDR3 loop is CASSLDLNTIYF. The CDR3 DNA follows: TGTGCCAGCAGCTTAGACTTGAACACCATATATTTT.

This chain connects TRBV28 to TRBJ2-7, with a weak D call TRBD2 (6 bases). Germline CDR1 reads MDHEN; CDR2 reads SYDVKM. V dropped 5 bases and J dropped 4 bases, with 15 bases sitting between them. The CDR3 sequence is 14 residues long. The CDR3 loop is CASSASREIYEQYF. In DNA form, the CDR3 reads TGTGCCAGCAGTGCCTCTCGGGAGATATACGAGCAGTACTTC.

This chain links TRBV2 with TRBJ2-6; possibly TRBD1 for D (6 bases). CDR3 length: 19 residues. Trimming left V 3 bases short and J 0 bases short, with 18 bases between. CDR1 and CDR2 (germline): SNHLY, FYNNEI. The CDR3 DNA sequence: TGTGCCAGCAGTGATGGGCCGGACAGCTTACTCTCTGGGGCCAACGTCCTGACTTTC. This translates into CASSDGPDSLLSGANVLTF.

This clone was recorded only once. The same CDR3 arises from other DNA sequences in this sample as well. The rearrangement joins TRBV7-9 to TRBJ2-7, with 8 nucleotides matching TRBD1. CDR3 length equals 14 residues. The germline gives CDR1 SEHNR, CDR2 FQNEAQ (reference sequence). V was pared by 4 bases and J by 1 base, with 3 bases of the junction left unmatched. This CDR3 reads CASSSGQVSYEQYF. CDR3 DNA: TGTGCCAGCAGCTCGGGACAGGTATCCTACGAGCAGTACTTC.

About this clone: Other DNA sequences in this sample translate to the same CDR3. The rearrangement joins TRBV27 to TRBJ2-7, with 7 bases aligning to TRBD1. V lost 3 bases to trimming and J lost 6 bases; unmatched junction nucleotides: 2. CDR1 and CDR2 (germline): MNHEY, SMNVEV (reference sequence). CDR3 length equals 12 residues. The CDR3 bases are TGTGCCAGCAGTTTTTCAGGGGGCGAGCAGTACTTC. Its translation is CASSFSGGEQYF.

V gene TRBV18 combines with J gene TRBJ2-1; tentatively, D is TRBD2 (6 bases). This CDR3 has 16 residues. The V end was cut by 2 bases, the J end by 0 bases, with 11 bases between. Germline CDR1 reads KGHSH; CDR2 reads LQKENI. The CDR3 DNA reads TGTGCCAGCTCACCAAAGCGGGTCAGCTCCTACAATGAGCAGTTCTTC. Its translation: CASSPKRVSSYNEQFF.

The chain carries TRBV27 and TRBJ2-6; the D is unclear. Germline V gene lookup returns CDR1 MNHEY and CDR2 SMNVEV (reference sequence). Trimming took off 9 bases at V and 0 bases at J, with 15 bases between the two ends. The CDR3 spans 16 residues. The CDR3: CASSHLTDSGANVLTF. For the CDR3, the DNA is TGTGCCAGTAGTCACCTAACAGACTCTGGGGCCAACGTCCTGACTTTC.

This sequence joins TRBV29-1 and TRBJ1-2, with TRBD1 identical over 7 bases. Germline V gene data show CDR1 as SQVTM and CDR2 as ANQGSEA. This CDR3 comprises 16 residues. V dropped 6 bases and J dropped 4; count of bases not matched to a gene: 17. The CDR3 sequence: CSVPTPGPGQPYGYTF. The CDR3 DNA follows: TGCAGCGTCCCCACCCCGGGGCCGGGACAGCCCTATGGCTACACCTTC.

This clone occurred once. CDR3 nucleotide sequence: TGTGCCAGCGCGTACAGGAGCCCGACTAATGAAAAACTGTTTTTT. Its protein product is CASAYRSPTNEKLFF. The chain combines TRBV27 with TRBJ1-4; D may be TRBD1 (5 bases). Germline-derived CDR1 and CDR2 are MNHEY and SMNVEV (reference sequence). The CDR3 sequence is 15 residues long. V lost 8 bases, J lost 2 bases, and 15 bases lay in between.

The CDR3, as DNA: TGTGCCAGCAGTCGCAGGGGGGCATTGGGCGAGCAGTACTTC. This gives the protein CASSRRGALGEQYF. The gene calls are TRBV27 and TRBJ2-7; D perhaps matches TRBD1 (7 bases). The CDR3 sequence is 14 residues long. Germline V gene lookup returns CDR1 MNHEY and CDR2 SMNVEV (reference sequence). V gave up 5 bases and J gave up 6 bases, with 17 bases separating them.

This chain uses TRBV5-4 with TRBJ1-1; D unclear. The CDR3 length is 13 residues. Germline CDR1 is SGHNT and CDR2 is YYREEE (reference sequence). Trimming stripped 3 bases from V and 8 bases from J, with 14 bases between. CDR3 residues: CASSYMGRPEAFF. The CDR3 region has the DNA TGTGCCAGCAGCTATATGGGCCGGCCCGAAGCTTTCTTT.

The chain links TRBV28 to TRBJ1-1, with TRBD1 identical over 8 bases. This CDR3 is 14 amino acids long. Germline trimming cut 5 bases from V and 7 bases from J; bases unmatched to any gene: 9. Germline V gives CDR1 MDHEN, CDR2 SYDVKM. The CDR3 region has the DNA TGTGCCAGCAGTGCCGGACAGGGCAGGGGTGAAGCTTTCTTT. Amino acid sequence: CASSAGQGRGEAFF.

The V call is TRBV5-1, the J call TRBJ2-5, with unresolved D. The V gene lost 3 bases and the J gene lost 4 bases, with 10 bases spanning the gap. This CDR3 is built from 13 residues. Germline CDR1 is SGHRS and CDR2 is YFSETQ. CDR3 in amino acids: CASSYPGGETQYF. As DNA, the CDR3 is TGCGCCAGCAGCTACCCAGGCGGAGAGACCCAGTACTTC.

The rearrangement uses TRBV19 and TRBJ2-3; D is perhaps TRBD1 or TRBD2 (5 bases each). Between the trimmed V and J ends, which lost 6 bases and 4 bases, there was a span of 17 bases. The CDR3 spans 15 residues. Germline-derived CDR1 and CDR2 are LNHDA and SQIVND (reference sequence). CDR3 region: CASSLRSVGPDTQYF. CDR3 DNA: TGTGCCAGTAGCCTGCGAAGCGTGGGACCAGATACGCAGTATTTT.

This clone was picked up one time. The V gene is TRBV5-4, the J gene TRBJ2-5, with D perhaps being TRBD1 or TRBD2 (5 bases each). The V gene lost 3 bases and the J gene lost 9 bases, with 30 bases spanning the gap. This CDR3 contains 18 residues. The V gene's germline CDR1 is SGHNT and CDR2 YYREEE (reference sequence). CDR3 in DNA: TGTGCCAGCAGCTCCGTTATTGGGGGATGGGGCAGCCAAGGGGCCCAGTACTTC. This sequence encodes CASSSVIGGWGSQGAQYF. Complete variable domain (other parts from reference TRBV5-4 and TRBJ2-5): ETGVTQSPTHLIKTRGQQVTLRCSSQSGHNTVSWYQQALGQGPQFIFQYYREEENGRGNFPPRFSGLQFPNYSSELNVNALELDDSALYLCASSSVIGGWGSQGAQYFGPGTRLLVL.

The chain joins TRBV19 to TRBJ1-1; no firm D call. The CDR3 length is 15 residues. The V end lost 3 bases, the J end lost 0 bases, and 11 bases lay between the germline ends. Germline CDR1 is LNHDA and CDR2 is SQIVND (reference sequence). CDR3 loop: CASSMSRTLNTEAFF. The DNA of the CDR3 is TGTGCCAGTAGTATGTCCCGGACCTTGAACACTGAAGCTTTCTTT.

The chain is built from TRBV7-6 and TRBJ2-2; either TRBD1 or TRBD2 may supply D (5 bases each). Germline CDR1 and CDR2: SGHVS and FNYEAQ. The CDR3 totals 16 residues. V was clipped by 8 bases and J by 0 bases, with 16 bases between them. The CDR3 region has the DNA TGTGCCAGCTCCCTGATCAGGGAGACGAACACCGGGGAGCTGTTTTTT. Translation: CASSLIRETNTGELFF.

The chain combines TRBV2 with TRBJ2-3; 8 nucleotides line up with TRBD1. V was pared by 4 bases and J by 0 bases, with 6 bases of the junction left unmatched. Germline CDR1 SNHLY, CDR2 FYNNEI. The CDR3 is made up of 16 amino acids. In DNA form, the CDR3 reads TGTGCCAGCAGTGCCCGGACAGGGCATAGCACAGATACGCAGTATTTT. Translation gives CASSARTGHSTDTQYF.

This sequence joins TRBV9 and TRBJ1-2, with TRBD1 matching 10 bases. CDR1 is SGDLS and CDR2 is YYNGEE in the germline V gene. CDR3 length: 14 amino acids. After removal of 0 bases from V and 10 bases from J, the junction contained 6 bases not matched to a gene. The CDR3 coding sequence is TGTGCCAGCAGCGTAGGGGGGACAGGGGAGGACTACACCTTC. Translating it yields CASSVGGTGEDYTF.

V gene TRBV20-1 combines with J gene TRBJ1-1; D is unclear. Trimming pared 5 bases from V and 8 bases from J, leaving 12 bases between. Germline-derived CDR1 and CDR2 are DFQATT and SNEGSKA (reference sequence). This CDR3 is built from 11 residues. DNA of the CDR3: TGCAGTGCTCTAAAAGGCCTGGAAGCTTTCTTT. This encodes CSALKGLEAFF.

The CDR3 loop reads CASSLYAGSYEQYF. The CDR3 bases are TGTGCCAGCAGCTTATATGCGGGGTCTTACGAGCAGTACTTC. The chain joins TRBV11-2 to TRBJ2-7; D is perhaps TRBD2 (6 bases). Germline V gene data show CDR1 as SGHAT and CDR2 as FQNNGV. V shed 2 bases and J shed 4 bases, with 12 bases lying between them. The CDR3 loop spans 14 amino acids.

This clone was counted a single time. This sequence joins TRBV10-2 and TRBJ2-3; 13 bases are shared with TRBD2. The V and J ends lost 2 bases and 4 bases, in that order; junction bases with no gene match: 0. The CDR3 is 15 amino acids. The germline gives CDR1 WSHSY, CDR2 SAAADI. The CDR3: CASSETSGRADTQYF. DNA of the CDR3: TGCGCCAGCAGTGAGACTAGCGGGAGGGCAGATACGCAGTATTTT.

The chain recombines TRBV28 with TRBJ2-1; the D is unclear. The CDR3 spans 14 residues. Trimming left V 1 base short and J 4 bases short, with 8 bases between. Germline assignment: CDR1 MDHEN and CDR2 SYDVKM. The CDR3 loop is CASSLSRLYNEQFF. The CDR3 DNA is TGTGCCAGCAGTTTATCCAGACTTTACAATGAGCAGTTCTTC.